The next 9 T cell receptor beta chains were all read from a single sample in a study of control samples from healthy donors and cancer patients. TCRdb keeps only in-frame clones here, not all; method: immunoSEQ multiplex PCR. Of some 90,000 clones listed, roughly nine tenths are singletons. The sample comprised blood. These receptors were collected from a woman between 45 and 60 years old in good health.

The chain links TRBV10-3 to TRBJ1-2; D is unresolved. V lost 0 bases and J 8 bases, leaving 10 bases between the germline ends. The germline V gene has CDR1 ENHRY and CDR2 SYGVKD. The CDR3 spans 13 residues. The CDR3 loop is CAISESISGGYTF. The CDR3 region has the DNA TGTGCCATCAGTGAGTCGATTTCGGGCGGCTACACCTTC.

The gene calls are TRBV7-2 and TRBJ2-3; possible D gene TRBD2, 5 bases. Deletions cut 3 bases from V and 11 bases from J, with 12 bases between. The CDR3 sequence is 12 residues long. CDR1 is SGHTA and CDR2 is FQGNSA in the germline V gene. The CDR3 DNA is TGTGCCAGCAGCTTTCTTATGGGAGAGCAGTATTTT. Its translation: CASSFLMGEQYF.

The CDR3 nucleotides are TGTGCCAGCAGCCAAGAGTTAGGTCATAACTATGGCTACACCTTC. It encodes CASSQELGHNYGYTF. The chain is built from TRBV4-2 and TRBJ1-2; D gene unclear. The CDR3 length is 15 residues. Germline lookup yields CDR1 LGHNA and CDR2 YNFKEQ. V was trimmed by 0 bases and J by 1 base, leaving 9 bases between them.

CDR3 nucleotide sequence: TGCAGCGTGGCGTGGGCAGGGGTTAACACTGAAGCTTTCTTT. Encoded protein: CSVAWAGVNTEAFF. The V gene is TRBV29-1, the J gene TRBJ1-1; tentatively, D is TRBD1 (6 bases). This CDR3 region has 14 residues. Trimming stripped 6 bases from V and 2 bases from J, with 16 bases between. CDR1 SQVTM and CDR2 ANQGSEA come from the germline V gene. Together with reference TRBV29-1 and TRBJ1-1, the CDR3 gives the full variable domain: SAVISQKPSRDICQRGTSLTIQCQVDSQVTMMFWYRQQPGQSLTLIATANQGSEATYESGFVIDKFPISRPNLTFSTLTVSNMSPEDSSIYLCSVAWAGVNTEAFFGQGTRLTVV.

This chain uses TRBV6-6 with TRBJ2-7, with 11 bases fitting TRBD1. The CDR3 is 16 amino acids. Germline V CDR1 and CDR2: MNHNY, SVGAGI (reference sequence). The V segment lost 0 bases and the J segment 4 bases; nucleotides outside the gene matches: 5. The CDR3 sequence: CASSYSRTGGKYEQYF. CDR3 in DNA: TGTGCCAGCAGTTACTCGAGGACAGGGGGCAAGTACGAGCAGTACTTC.

V and J are TRBV4-2 and TRBJ2-1; D is unresolved. The CDR3 totals 18 residues. Per the germline V gene, CDR1 is LGHNA and CDR2 is YNFKEQ. V was shortened by 5 bases and J by 1 base, with 21 bases between the two germline ends. CDR3: CASSKASGRLGSYNEQFF. CDR3 coding DNA: TGTGCCAGCAGCAAGGCGAGTGGACGCCTAGGGTCCTACAATGAGCAGTTCTTC.

V gene TRBV18 combines with J gene TRBJ2-7; 7 bases fit TRBD1. The CDR3 consists of 16 residues. Germline V gives CDR1 KGHSH, CDR2 LQKENI. J lost 0 bases, V lost 1 base, and 6 bases had no gene match. CDR3 residues: CASSPRGAGGSYEQYF. The CDR3 coding sequence is TGTGCCAGCTCACCACGTGGAGCAGGGGGCTCCTACGAGCAGTACTTC.

The V call is TRBV9, the J call TRBJ2-7; D might be TRBD1 (6 bases). Trimming left V 4 bases short and J 7 bases short, with 15 bases between. This CDR3 spans 13 amino acids. The germline V gene encodes CDR1 SGDLS and CDR2 YYNGEE. CDR3 protein: CASSPRQVSEQYF. In DNA form, the CDR3 reads TGTGCCAGCAGCCCACGACAGGTTTCGGAGCAGTACTTC.

The chain employs TRBV12-5 and TRBJ1-5; no definite D call. The germline CDR1 and CDR2 sequences are LGHNT and FRNRAP. This CDR3 is built from 15 residues. Trimming removed 2 bases from V and 2 bases from J, with 10 bases in between. CDR3 residues: CASGLPVMGNQPQHF. DNA of the CDR3: TGTGCTAGTGGTTTGCCCGTCATGGGCAATCAGCCCCAGCATTTT.